This T cell receptor (beta chain) appears in the sequencing data of a study of beta chain features in type 1 diabetes. General study results and limits: For Type 1 diabetes patients, all four CD4+ subsets carried TCRB CDR3s that were moderately but significantly shorter. Short templates might get an advantage during PCR, and this would be equal in patients and controls. Patients' naive, central memory and regulatory TCRB repertoires appeared more alike than those of healthy donors.

This CDR3 has 15 amino acids. The germline V gene has CDR1 SGHAT and CDR2 FQNNGV. The V end was cut by 6 bases, the J end by 2 bases, with 14 bases between. Reverse transcribing all isolated RNA meant expressed TCRB transcripts were sequenced. Sequencing of naive, central memory and regulatory T cell samples gave an average of roughly 4 million reads. TCRdb's table, derived via immunoSEQ multiplex PCR, lists solely in-frame clones and lacks some. This repertoire shows some 150,000 clones, 10% to 15% found once; its top ten account for around 1.2%. CD45RO/CCR7/CD25/CD127/CD95/CD27 sorting isolated CD4+ naive, central memory, regulatory and stem cell-like memory cells. Turning to this clone: Its antigen is unknown.

The TCR originated in a man younger than 30 with type 1 diabetes. This rearrangement joins TRBV11-2 to TRBJ2-1; D is ambiguous. The specimen sequenced was central memory CD4+ T cells from blood. The CDR3, as DNA: TGTGCCAGCAGACTGAGGTTTTCTCCCTACAATGAGCAGTTCTTC. Amino acid sequence: CASRLRFSPYNEQFF.